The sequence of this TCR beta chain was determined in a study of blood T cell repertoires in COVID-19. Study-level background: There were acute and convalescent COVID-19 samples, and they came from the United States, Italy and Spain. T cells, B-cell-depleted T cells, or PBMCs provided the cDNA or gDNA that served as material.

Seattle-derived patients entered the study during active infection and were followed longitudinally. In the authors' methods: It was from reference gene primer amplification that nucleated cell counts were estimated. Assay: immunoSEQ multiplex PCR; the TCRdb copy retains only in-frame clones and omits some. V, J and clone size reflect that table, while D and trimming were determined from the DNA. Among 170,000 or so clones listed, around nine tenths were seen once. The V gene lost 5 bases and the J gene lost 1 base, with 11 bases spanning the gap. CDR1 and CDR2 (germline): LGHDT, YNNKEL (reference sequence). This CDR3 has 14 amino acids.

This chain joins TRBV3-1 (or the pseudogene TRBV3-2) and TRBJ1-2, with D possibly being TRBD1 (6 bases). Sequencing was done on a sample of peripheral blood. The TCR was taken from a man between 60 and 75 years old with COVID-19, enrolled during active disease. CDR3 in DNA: TGTGCCAGCAGCTTAACCAGGGGTAACTATGGCTACACCTTC. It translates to CASSLTRGNYGYTF.